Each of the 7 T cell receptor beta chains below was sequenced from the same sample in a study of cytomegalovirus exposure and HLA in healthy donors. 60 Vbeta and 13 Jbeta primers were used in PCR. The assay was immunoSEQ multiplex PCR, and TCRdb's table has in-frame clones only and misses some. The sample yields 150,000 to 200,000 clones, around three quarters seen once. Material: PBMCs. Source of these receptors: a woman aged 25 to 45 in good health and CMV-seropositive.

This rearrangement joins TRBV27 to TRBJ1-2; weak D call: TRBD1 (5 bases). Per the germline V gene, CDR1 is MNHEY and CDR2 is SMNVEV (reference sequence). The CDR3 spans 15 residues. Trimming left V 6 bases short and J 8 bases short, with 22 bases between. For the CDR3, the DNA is TGTGCCAGCAGGGGCGCTGGGGGGATGGGAGTGGGCTACACCTTC. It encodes CASRGAGGMGVGYTF.

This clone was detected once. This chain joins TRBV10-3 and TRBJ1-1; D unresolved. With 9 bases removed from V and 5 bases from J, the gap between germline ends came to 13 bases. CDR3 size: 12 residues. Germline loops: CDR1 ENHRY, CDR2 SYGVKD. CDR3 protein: CAIRSDKTEAFF. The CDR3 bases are TGTGCCATAAGATCTGACAAGACTGAAGCTTTCTTT.

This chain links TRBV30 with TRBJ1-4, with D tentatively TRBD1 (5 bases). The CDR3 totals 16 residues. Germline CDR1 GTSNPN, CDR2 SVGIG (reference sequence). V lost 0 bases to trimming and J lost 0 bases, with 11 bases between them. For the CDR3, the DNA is TGTGCCTGGAGTGTATCAGGGCCTGCAACTAATGAAAAACTGTTTTTT. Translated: CAWSVSGPATNEKLFF.

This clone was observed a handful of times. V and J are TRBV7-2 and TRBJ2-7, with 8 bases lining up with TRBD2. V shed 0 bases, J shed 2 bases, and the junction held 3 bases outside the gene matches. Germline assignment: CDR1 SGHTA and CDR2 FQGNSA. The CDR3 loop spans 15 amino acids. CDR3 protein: CASSLASSGPYEQYF. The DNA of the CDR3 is TGTGCCAGCAGCTTAGCGTCTAGCGGGCCCTACGAGCAGTACTTC.

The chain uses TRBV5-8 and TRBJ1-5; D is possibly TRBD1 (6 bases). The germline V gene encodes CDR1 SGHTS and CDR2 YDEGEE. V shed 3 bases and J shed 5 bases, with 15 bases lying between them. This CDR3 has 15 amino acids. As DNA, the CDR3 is TGTGCCAGCAGCTGGGGGGGCAGCCCTCATCAGCCCCAGCATTTT. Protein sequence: CASSWGGSPHQPQHF.

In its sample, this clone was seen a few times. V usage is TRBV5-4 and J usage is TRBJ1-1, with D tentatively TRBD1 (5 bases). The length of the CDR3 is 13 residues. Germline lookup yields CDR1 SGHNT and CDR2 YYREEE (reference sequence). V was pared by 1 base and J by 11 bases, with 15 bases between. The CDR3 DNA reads TGTGCCAGCAGCTTGCAGGGAAGGTCTTGGGCTTTCTTT. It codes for CASSLQGRSWAFF.

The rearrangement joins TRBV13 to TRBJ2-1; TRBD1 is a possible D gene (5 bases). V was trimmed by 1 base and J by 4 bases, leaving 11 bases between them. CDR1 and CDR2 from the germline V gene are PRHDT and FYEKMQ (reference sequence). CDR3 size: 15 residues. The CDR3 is CASSLVGRAYNEQFF. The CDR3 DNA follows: TGTGCCAGCAGCTTAGTTGGCAGGGCATACAATGAGCAGTTCTTC.